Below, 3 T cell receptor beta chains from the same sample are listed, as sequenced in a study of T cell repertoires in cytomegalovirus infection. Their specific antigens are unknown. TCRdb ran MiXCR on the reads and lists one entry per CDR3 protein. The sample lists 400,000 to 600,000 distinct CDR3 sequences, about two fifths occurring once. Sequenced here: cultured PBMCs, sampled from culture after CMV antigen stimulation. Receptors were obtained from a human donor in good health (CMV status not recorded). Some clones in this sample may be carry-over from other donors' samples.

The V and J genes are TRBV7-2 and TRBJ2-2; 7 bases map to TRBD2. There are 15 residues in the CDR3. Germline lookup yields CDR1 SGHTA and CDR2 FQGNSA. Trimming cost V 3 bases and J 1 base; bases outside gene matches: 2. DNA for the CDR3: TGTGCCAGCAGCTTCAAGCGGGGGAACACCGGGGAGCTGTTTTTT. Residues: CASSFKRGNTGELFF.

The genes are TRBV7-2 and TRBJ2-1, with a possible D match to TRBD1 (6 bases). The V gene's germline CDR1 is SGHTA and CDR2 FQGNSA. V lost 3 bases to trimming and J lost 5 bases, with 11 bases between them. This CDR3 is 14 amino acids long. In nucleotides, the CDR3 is TGTGCCAGCAGCTTCAGGCAGGGGAACAATGAGCAGTTCTTC. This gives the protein CASSFRQGNNEQFF.

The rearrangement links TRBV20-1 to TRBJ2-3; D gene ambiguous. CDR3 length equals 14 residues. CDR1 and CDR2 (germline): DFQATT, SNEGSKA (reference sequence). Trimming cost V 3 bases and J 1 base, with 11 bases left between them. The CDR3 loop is CSASWGEGTDTQYF. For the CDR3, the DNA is TGCAGTGCTAGTTGGGGTGAGGGCACAGATACGCAGTATTTT.